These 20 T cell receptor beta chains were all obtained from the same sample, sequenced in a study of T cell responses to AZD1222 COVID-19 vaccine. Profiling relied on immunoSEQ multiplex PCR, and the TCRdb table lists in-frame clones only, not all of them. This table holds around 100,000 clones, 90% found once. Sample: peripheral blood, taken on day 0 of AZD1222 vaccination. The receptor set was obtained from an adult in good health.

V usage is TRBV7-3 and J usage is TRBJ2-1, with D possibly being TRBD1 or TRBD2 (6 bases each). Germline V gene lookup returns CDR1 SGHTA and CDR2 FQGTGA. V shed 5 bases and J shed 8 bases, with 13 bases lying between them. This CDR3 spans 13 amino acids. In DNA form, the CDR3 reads TGTGCCAGCAGCAACGGGGGCAGCTATGAGCAGTTCTTC. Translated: CASSNGGSYEQFF.

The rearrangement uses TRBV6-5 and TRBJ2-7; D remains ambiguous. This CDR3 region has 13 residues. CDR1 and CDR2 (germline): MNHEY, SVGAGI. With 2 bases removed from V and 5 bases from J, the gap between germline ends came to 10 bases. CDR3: CASSYNRGHEQYF. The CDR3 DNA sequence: TGTGCCAGCAGTTACAACCGAGGACACGAGCAGTACTTC.

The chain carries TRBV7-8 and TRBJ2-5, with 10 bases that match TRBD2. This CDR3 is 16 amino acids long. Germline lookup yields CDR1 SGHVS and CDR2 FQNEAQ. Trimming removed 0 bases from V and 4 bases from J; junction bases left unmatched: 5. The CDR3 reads CASSLASSGGVETQYF. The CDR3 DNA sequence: TGTGCCAGCAGCTTAGCCTCTAGCGGGGGTGTAGAGACCCAGTACTTC.

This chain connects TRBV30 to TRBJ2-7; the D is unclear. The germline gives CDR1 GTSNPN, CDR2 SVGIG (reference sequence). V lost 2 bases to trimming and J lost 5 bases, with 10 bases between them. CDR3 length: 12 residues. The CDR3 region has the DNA TGTGCCTGGAGTTCCTCCGGAAACGAGCAGTACTTC. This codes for CAWSSSGNEQYF.

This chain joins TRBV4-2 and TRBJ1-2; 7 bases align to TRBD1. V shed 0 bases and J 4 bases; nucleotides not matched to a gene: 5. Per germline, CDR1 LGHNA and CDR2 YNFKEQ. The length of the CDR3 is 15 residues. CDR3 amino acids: CASSQEDRTGYGYTF. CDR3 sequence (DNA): TGTGCCAGCAGCCAAGAGGACAGGACAGGCTATGGCTACACCTTC.

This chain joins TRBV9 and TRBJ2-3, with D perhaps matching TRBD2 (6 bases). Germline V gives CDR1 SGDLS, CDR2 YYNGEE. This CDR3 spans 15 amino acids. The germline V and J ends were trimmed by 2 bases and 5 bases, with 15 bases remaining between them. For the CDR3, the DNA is TGTGCCAGCAGCGTTAAGGGGAGGAGTTTAGATACGCAGTATTTT. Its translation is CASSVKGRSLDTQYF.

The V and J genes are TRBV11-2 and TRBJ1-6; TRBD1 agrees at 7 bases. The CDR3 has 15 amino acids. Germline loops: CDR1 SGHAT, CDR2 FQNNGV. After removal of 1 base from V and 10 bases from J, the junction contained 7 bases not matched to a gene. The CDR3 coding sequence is TGTGCCAGCAGCTTAGTAAGGGGGCGCGGGTCACCCCTCCACTTT. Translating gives CASSLVRGRGSPLHF.

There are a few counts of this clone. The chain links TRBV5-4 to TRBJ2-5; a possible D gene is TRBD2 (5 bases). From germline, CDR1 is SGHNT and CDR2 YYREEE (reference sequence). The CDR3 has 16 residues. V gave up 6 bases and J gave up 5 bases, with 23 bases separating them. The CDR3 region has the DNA TGTGCCAGCAATCCGCGGGCGGGCCTACTGGGGGAGACCCAGTACTTC. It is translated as CASNPRAGLLGETQYF.

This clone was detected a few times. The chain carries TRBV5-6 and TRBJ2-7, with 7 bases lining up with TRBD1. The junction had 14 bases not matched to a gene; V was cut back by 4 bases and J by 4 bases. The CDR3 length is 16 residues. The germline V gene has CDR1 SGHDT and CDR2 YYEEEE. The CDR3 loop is CASSESRQGPTYEQYF. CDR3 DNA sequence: TGTGCCAGCAGCGAGTCACGACAGGGACCAACTTACGAGCAGTACTTC.

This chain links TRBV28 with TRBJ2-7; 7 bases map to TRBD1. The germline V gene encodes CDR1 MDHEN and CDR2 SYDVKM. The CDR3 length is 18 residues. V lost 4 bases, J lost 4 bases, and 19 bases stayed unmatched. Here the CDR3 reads CASSSPTGFYPIAYEQYF. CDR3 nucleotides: TGTGCCAGCAGTTCCCCGACAGGGTTTTATCCAATAGCGTACGAGCAGTACTTC.

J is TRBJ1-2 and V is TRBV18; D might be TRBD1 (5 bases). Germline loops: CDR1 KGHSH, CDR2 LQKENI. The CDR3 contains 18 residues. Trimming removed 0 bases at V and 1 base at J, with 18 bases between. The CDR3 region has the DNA TGTGCCAGCTCACCACCGCGGGGCAGTCCCAATGTTAACTATGGCTACACCTTC. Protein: CASSPPRGSPNVNYGYTF. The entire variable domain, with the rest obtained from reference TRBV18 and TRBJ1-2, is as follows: NAGVMQNPRHLVRRRGQEARLRCSPMKGHSHVYWYRQLPEEGLKFMVYLQKENIIDESGMPKERFSAEFPKEGPSILRIQQVVRGDSAAYFCASSPPRGSPNVNYGYTFGSGTRLTVV.

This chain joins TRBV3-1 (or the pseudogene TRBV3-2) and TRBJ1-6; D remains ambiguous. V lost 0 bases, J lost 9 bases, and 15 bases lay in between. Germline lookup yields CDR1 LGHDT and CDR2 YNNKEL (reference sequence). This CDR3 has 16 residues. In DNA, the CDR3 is TGTGCCAGCAGCCAAGATCGGTTGGGCGGGTGTTCACCCCTCCACTTT. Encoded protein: CASSQDRLGGCSPLHF.

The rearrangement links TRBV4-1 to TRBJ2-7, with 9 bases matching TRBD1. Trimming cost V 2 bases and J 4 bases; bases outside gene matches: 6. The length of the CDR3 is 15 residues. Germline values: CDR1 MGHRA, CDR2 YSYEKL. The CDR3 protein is CASSQPRTGEYEQYF. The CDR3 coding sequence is TGCGCCAGCAGCCAACCGAGGACAGGGGAATACGAGCAGTACTTC.

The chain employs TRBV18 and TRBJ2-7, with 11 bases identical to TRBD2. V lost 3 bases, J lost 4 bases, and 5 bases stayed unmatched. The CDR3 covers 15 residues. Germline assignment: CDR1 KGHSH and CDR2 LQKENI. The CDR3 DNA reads TGTGCCAGCTCACCTTTAGCGGGGGGGCAATACGAGCAGTACTTC. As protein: CASSPLAGGQYEQYF.

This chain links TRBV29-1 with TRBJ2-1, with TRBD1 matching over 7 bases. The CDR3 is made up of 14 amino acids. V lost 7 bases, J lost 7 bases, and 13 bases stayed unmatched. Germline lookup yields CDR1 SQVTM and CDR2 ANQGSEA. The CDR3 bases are TGCAGCGCCGAGAAGGGGGCGGGTGTGAATGAGCAGTTCTTC. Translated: CSAEKGAGVNEQFF.

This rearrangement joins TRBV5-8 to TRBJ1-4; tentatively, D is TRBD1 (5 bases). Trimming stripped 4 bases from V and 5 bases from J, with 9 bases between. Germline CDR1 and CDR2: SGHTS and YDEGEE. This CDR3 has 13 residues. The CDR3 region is CASSSRQNEKLFF. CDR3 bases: TGTGCCAGCAGCAGCCGACAGAATGAAAAACTGTTTTTT.

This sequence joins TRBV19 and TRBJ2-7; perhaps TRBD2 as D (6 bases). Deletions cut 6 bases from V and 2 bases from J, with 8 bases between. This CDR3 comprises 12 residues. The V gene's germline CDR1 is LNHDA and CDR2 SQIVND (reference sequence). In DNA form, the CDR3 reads TGTGCCAGTAGCCCGGGAGCCTACGAGCAGTACTTC. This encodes CASSPGAYEQYF.

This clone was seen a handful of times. DNA for the CDR3: TGTGCCACCAGCTATACGAACACCGGGGAGCTGTTTTTT. Amino acid sequence: CATSYTNTGELFF. The rearrangement links TRBV15 to TRBJ2-2; D is uncertain. V lost 5 bases and J lost 0, with 4 bases in between. This CDR3 region has 13 residues. The germline V gene has CDR1 LNHNV and CDR2 YYDKDF (reference sequence). Combining the CDR3 with reference TRBV15 and TRBJ2-2 gives the whole variable domain DAMVIQNPRYQVTQFGKPVTLSCSQTLNHNVMYWYQQKSSQAPKLLFHYYDKDFNNEADTPDNFQSRRPNTSFCFLDIRSPGLGDTAMYLCATSYTNTGELFFGEGSRLTVL.

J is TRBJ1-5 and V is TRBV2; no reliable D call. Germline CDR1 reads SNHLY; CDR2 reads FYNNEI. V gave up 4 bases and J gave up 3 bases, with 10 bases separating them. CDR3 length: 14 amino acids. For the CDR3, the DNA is TGTGCCAGCAGTGTTGGGCGGAACAATCAGCCCCAGCATTTT. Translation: CASSVGRNNQPQHF.

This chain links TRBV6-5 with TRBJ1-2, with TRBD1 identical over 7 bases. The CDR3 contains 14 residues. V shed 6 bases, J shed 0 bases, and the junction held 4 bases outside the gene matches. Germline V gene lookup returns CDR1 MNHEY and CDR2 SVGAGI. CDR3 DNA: TGTGCCAGCAGGGGCGGGACAGCTAACTATGGCTACACCTTC. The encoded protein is CASRGGTANYGYTF.